This T cell receptor (beta chain) was documented in a study of T cell responses to AZD1222 COVID-19 vaccine. General study results and limits: Only six or seven AZD1222 recipients tested seropositive at baseline.

V was clipped by 0 bases and J by 0 bases, with 12 bases between them. The germline V gene encodes CDR1 LGHNA and CDR2 YSLEER. The length of the CDR3 is 18 residues. As for this clone: Antigen unknown.

Generated by immunoSEQ multiplex PCR, the TCRdb table keeps only in-frame clones and is missing some. The repertoire holds some 130,000 clones, 75% to 90% seen once, with 6.3% in the top ten. The chain has TRBV4-3 and TRBJ1-6; no clear D. The TCR sequence derives from an adult in good health. This specimen consisted of peripheral blood, obtained on day 0 of AZD1222 vaccination. In DNA, the CDR3 is TGCGCCAGCAGCCAAGATGGAGCCCTCAGCTCCTATAATTCACCCCTCCACTTT. Encoded protein: CASSQDGALSSYNSPLHF.